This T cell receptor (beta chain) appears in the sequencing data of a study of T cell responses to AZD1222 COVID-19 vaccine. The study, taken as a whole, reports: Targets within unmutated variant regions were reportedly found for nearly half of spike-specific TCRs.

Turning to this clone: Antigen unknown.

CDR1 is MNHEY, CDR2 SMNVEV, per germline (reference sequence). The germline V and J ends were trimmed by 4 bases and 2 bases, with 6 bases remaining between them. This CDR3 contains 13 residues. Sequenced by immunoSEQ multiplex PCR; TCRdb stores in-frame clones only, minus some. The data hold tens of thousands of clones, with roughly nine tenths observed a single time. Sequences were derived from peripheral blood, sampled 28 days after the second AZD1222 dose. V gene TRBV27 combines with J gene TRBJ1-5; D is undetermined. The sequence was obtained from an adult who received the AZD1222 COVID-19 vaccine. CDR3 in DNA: TGTGCCAGCAGTTCCCAGCGCAATCAGCCCCAGCATTTT. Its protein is CASSSQRNQPQHF.